What follows describes a single T cell receptor beta chain. Only in-frame clones appear in the TCRdb table, and some are missing; sequencing was by immunoSEQ multiplex PCR. Counted here are around 160,000 clones, approximately 88% occurring once; the ten biggest clones make up approximately 13%. The data derive from a study of blood T cell repertoires in COVID-19. Overall study: PBMCs, B-cell-depleted T cells, or T cells provided the cDNA or gDNA that made up the material.

The CDR3 has 16 amino acids. Germline assignment: CDR1 SNHLY and CDR2 FYNNEI. V was shortened by 7 bases and J by 4 bases, with 22 bases between the two germline ends. The source is a woman in her fifties or sixties who had recovered from COVID-19. The J gene is TRBJ1-1, the V gene TRBV2, with a possible D match to TRBD1 (6 bases). Sequenced sample: PBMCs or T cells enriched from blood (not recorded which). The CDR3 spells CASIKEQGIVGTEAFF. For the CDR3, the DNA is TGTGCCAGCATTAAAGAACAGGGAATAGTTGGCACTGAAGCTTTCTTT.